This T cell receptor (beta chain) stems from a study of blood T cells in healthy people across ages. Study-level findings and limits: Whereas aged donors had fewer naive CD4+ cells, long-lived donors had more of them and higher diversity.

This clonotype has more than one count but fewer than ten. Its matching antigen is unknown. It was with a sample-barcoded 5' primer and a J-beta primer mix that a second PCR of about 7 to 12 cycles was run. Every single cDNA molecule received a tag from a template-switch adaptor with 12 random nucleotides. Each single sample gave us at least 2.5 million CDR3-containing paired-end reads. TCRdb processed the 5' RACE reads anew with MiXCR; each CDR3 protein has one entry. Here the sample spans more than 1.4 million distinct CDR3 sequences, about 40% being singletons. The sequence derives from a woman aged 18 to 35 in good health. The sample comprised blood.

The CDR3 DNA is TGTGCCATCAGTGATGGACAGTACCAAGAGACCCAGTACTTC. This translates into CAISDGQYQETQYF. This chain uses TRBV10-3 with TRBJ2-5, with D possibly TRBD1 on 6 matching bases. V was shortened by 3 bases and J by 0 bases, with 8 bases between the two germline ends. The CDR3 is 14 residues long. Germline V gene data show CDR1 as ENHRY and CDR2 as SYGVKD.